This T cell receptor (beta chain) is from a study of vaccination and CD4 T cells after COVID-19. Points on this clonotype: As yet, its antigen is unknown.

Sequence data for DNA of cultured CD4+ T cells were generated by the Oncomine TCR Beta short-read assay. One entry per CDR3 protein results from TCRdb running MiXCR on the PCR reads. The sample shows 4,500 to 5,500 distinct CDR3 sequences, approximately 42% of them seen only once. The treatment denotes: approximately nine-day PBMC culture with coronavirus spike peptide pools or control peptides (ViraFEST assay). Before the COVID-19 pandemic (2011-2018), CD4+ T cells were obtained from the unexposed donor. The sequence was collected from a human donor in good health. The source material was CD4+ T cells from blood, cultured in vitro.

CDR3 sequence: CSAPQLAATMAQYF. The CDR3, as DNA: TGCAGTGCTCCCCAATTAGCCGCCACAATGGCCCAGTACTTC. The V and J genes are TRBV20-1 and TRBJ2-5; D call uncertain. Germline V gene lookup returns CDR1 DFQATT and CDR2 SNEGSKA (reference sequence). Trimming took off 5 bases at V and 9 bases at J, with 22 bases between the two ends. This CDR3 region has 14 residues.